A single sample is the source of the 3 T cell receptor beta chains below, sequenced in a study of CD8 T cells in ankylosing spondylitis. TCRdb reprocessed the 5' RACE reads via MiXCR and lists one record per CDR3 protein. Found here are about 190,000 distinct CDR3 sequences, under 15% of them singletons; the top ten hold approximately 10%. The sample comprised blood, either unsorted or a sorted T cell fraction (not recorded which). Receptors were obtained from a female donor with ankylosing spondylitis or in good health (not recorded which).

In this sample, this clonotype turned up many times. The chain links TRBV6-2 or TRBV6-3 to TRBJ2-7, with TRBD2 identical over 9 bases. This CDR3 is built from 20 residues. V was clipped by 0 bases and J by 2 bases; unmatched bases: 17. Looked up from germline, CDR1 is MNHEY and CDR2 is SVGEGT. CDR3 region: CASSYSAGGLAGRLTYEQYF. CDR3 coding DNA: TGTGCCAGCAGTTACTCAGCTGGGGGCCTAGCGGGGAGATTGACCTACGAGCAGTACTTC.

CDR3 protein: CASSPLTGLGTEAFF. The CDR3, as DNA: TGTGCCAGCTCACCATTAACAGGGCTAGGGACTGAAGCTTTCTTT. The chain is built from TRBV18 and TRBJ1-1, with TRBD1 as a possible D gene (6 bases). The CDR3 has 15 amino acids. Germline V gives CDR1 KGHSH, CDR2 LQKENI. V was clipped by 2 bases and J by 5 bases, with 15 bases between them.

This clonotype was picked up many times. This chain joins TRBV5-1 and TRBJ1-2, with 10 bases matching TRBD1. The CDR3 sequence is 14 residues long. Germline trimming cut 2 bases from V and 6 bases from J; bases unmatched to any gene: 4. CDR1 is SGHRS and CDR2 is YFSETQ in the germline V gene. CDR3 region: CASSFGTGEHGYTF. The CDR3 DNA sequence: TGCGCCAGCAGCTTCGGGACAGGGGAACATGGCTACACCTTC.